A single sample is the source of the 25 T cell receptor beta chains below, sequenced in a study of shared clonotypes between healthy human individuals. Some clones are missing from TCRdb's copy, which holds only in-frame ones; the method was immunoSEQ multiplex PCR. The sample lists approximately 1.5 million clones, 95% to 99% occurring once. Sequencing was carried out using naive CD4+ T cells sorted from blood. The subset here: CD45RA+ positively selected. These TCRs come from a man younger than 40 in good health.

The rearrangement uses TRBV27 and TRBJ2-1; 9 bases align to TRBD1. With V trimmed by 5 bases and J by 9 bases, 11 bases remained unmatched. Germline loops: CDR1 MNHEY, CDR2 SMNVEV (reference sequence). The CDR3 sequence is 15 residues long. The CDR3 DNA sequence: TGTGCCAGCAGTCCCGGGACAGGGTACAGGGGTGAGCAGTTCTTC. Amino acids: CASSPGTGYRGEQFF.

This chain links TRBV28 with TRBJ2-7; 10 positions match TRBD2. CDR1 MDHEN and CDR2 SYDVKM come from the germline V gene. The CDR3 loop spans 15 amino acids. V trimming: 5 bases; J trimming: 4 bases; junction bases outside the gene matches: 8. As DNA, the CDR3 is TGTGCCAGCAGTCGGTCTAGCGGGAGTAGTTACGAGCAGTACTTC. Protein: CASSRSSGSSYEQYF.

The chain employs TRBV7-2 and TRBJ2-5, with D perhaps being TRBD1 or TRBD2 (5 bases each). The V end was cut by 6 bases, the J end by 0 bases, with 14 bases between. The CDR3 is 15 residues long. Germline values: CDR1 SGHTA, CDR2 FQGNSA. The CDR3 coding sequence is TGTGCCAGCAGTTCCGGGACCCTCTACCAAGAGACCCAGTACTTC. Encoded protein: CASSSGTLYQETQYF.

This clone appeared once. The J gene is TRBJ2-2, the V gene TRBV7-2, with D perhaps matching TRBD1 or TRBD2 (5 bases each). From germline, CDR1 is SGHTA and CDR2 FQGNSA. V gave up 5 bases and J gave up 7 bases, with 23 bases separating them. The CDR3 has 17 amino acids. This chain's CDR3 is CASSPRSGLLRGGELFF. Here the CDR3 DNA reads TGTGCCAGCAGCCCGCGTTCCGGACTCTTAAGGGGCGGGGAGCTGTTTTTT.

The CDR3 DNA reads as TGTGCCACATATCCTACAGGGACAGGGGGAGAGACCCAGTACTTC. Protein product: CATYPTGTGGETQYF. This chain links TRBV19 with TRBJ2-5; TRBD1 matches at 11 bases. Germline loops: CDR1 LNHDA, CDR2 SQIVND (reference sequence). J was trimmed by 4 bases and V by 10 bases; bases with no gene match: 11. The CDR3 sequence is 15 residues long.

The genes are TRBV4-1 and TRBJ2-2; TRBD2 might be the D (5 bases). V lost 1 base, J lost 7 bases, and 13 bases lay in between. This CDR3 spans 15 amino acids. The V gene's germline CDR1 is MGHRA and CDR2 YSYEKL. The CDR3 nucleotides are TGCGCCAGCAGCCAAGTAGCGCCGAGTATCGGGGAGCTGTTTTTT. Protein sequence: CASSQVAPSIGELFF.

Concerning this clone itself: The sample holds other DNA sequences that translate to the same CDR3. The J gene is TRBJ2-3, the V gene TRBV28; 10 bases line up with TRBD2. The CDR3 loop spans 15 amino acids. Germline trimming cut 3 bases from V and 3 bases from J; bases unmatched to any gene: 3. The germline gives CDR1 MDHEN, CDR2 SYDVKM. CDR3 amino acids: CASSLPSGSTDTQYF. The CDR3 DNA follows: TGTGCCAGCAGTTTGCCTAGCGGGAGTACAGATACGCAGTATTTT.

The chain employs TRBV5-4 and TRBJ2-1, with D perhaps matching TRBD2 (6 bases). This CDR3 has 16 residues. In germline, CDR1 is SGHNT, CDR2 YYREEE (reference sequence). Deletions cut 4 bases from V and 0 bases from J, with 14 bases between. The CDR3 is CASSPGAGSSYNEQFF. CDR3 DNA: TGTGCCAGCAGCCCTGGGGCCGGGAGCTCCTACAATGAGCAGTTCTTC.

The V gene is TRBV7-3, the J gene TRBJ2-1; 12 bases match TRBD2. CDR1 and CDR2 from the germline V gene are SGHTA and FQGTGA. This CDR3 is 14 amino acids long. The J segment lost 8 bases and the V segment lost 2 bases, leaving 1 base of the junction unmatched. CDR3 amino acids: CASSLRLAGDEQFF. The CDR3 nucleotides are TGTGCCAGCAGCTTACGACTAGCGGGGGATGAGCAGTTCTTC.

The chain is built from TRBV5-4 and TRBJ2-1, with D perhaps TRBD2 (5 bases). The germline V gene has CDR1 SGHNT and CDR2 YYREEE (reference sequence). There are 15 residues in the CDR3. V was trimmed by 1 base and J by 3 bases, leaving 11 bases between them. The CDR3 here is CASSLWSSHYNEQFF. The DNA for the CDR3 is TGTGCCAGCAGCTTGTGGTCTAGCCACTACAATGAGCAGTTCTTC. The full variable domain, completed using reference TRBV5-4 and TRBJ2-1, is ETGVTQSPTHLIKTRGQQVTLRCSSQSGHNTVSWYQQALGQGPQFIFQYYREEENGRGNFPPRFSGLQFPNYSSELNVNALELDDSALYLCASSLWSSHYNEQFFGPGTRLTVL.

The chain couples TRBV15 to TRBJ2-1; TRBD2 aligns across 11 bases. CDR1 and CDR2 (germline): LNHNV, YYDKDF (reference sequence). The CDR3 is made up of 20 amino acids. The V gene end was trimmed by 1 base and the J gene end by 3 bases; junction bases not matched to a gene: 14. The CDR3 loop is CATSRAGPGLAARVYNEQFF. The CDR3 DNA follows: TGTGCCACCAGCAGAGCGGGACCGGGACTAGCGGCCCGTGTCTACAATGAGCAGTTCTTC.

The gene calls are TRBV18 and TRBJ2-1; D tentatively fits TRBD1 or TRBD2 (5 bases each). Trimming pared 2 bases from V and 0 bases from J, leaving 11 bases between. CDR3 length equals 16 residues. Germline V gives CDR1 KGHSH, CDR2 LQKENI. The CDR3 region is CASSPIGAGSYNEQFF. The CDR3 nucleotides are TGTGCCAGCTCACCAATCGGGGCCGGCTCCTACAATGAGCAGTTCTTC.

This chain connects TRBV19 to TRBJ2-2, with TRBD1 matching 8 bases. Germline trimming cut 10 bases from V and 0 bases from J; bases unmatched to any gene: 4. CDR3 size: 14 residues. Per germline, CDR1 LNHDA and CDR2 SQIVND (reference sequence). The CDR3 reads CATQQGANTGELFF. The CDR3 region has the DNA TGTGCCACTCAACAGGGGGCGAACACCGGGGAGCTGTTTTTT.

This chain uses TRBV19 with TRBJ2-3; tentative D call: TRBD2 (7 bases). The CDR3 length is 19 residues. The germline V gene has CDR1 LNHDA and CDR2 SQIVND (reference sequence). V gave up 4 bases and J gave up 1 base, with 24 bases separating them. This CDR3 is CASSTWLRMRGLGTDTQYF. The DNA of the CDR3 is TGTGCCAGTAGTACTTGGCTCAGGATGCGGGGGCTTGGCACAGATACGCAGTATTTT.

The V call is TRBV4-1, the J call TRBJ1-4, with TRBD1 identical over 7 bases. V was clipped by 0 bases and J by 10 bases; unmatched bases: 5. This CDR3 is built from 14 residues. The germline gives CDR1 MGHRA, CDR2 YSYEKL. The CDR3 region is CASSQEGSGGKLFF. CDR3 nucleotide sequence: TGCGCCAGCAGCCAAGAAGGTTCAGGGGGAAAACTGTTTTTT.

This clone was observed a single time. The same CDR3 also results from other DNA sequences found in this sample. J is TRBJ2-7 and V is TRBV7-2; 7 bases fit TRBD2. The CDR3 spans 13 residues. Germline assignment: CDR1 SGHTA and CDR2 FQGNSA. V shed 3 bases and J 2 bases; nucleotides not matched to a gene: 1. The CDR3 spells CASSFAGAYEQYF. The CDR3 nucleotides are TGTGCCAGCAGCTTCGCGGGAGCCTACGAGCAGTACTTC. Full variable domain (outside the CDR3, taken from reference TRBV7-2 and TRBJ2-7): GAGVSQSPSNKVTEKGKDVELRCDPISGHTALYWYRQSLGQGLEFLIYFQGNSAPDKSGLPSDRFSAERTGGSVSTLTIQRTQQEDSAVYLCASSFAGAYEQYFGPGTRLTVT.

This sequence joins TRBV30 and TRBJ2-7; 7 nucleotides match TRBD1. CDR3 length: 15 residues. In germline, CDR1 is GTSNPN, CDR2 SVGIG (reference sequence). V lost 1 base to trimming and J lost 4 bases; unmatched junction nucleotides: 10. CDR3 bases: TGTGCCTGGAGTGGACGACAGGGTATTATTTACGAGCAGTACTTC. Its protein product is CAWSGRQGIIYEQYF.

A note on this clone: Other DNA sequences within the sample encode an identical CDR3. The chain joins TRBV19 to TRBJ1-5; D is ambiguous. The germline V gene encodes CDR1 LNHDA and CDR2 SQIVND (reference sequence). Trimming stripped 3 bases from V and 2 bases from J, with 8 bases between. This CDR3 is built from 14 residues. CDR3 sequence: CASSIRGGNQPQHF. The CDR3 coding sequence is TGTGCCAGTAGTATTCGGGGTGGCAATCAGCCCCAGCATTTT.

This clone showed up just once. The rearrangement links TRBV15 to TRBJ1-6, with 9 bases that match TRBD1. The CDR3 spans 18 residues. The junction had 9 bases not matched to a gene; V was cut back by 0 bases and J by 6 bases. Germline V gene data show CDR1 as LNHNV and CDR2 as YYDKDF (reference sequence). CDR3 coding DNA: TGTGCCACCAGCAGAGATTACGGGGCGACAGGGGGTAATTCACCCCTCCACTTT. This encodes CATSRDYGATGGNSPLHF.

CDR3 sequence reads: CASSFPGQLPGWANVLTF. In DNA, the CDR3 is TGTGCCAGCAGCTTTCCCGGACAGCTACCCGGGTGGGCCAACGTCCTGACTTTC. This chain connects TRBV7-2 to TRBJ2-6, with D perhaps TRBD1 (6 bases). CDR3 length: 18 residues. V was trimmed by 3 bases and J by 5 bases, leaving 20 bases between them. Germline CDR1 reads SGHTA; CDR2 reads FQGNSA.

The CDR3 nucleotides are TGTGCCAGCAGTGAAGATTGGGGGACGGTGAACACCGGGGAGCTGTTTTTT. Its translation: CASSEDWGTVNTGELFF. This chain connects TRBV9 to TRBJ2-2; D possibly matches TRBD1 or TRBD2 (5 bases each). The germline gives CDR1 SGDLS, CDR2 YYNGEE. The CDR3 spans 17 residues. The V gene lost 5 bases and the J gene lost 1 base, with 18 bases spanning the gap.

CDR3 protein: CASSPLAGAYNEQFF. The CDR3 DNA is TGCGCCAGCAGCCCTCTAGCGGGGGCCTACAATGAGCAGTTCTTC. The chain joins TRBV4-1 to TRBJ2-1; 10 bases align to TRBD2. The V gene end was trimmed by 4 bases and the J gene end by 2 bases; junction bases not matched to a gene: 2. Germline V gene data show CDR1 as MGHRA and CDR2 as YSYEKL. The CDR3 runs to 15 residues.

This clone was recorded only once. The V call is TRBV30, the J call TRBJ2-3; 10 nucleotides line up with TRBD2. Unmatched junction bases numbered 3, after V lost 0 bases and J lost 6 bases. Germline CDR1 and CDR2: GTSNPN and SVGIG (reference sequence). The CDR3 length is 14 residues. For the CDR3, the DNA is TGTGCCTGGAGTGTCGGGACTAGCGTTGATACGCAGTATTTT. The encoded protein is CAWSVGTSVDTQYF.

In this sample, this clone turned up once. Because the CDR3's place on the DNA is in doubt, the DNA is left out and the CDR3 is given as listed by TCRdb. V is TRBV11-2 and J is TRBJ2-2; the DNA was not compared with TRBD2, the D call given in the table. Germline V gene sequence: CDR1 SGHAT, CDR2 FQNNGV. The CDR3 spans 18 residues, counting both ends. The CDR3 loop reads CASSSPGVAQLRAGELFF.

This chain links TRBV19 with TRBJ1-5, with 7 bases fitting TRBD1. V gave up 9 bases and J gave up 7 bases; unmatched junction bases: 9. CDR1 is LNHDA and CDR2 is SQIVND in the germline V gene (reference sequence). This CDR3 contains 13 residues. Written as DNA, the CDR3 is TGTGCCAGCTCTACAGGGGCGGAGCAGCCCCAGCATTTT. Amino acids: CASSTGAEQPQHF.